This T cell receptor beta chain was sequenced in a study of blood T cell repertoires in COVID-19. How the authors handled the data: The authors estimated nucleated cell counts from reference gene primer amplification. The assay was immunoSEQ multiplex PCR, and TCRdb's table has in-frame clones only and misses some. V and J calls and clone size are copied from that table; D and trimming were computed from the DNA. The sample has over 250,000 clones, about 85% seen once. V lost 4 bases and J lost 6, with 16 bases in between. The CDR3 runs to 14 residues. Germline loops: CDR1 MNHEY, CDR2 SVGAGI. The chain uses TRBV6-5 and TRBJ2-7; the D gene is possibly TRBD1 (6 bases). The clonotype comes from a human donor in a cohort sampled during active COVID-19. Sequenced input: peripheral blood. CDR3 amino acids: CASSSQGTLGEQYF. CDR3 nucleotides: TGTGCCAGCAGTTCCCAGGGGACCCTAGGCGAGCAGTACTTC.